This T cell receptor (beta chain) was retrieved from a study of CD8 T cells in ankylosing spondylitis. Trimming left V 5 bases short and J 5 bases short, with 9 bases between. CDR1 is MNHNY, CDR2 SVGAGI, per germline (reference sequence). The CDR3 is 13 residues long. Study observations and caveats: Several highly homologous variants formed a TCR beta motif that appeared characteristic of ankylosing spondylitis blood. The authors reported significant enrichment of disease-linked clones in matched ankylosing spondylitis synovial fluid.

From the 5' RACE reads, TCRdb called clonotypes with MiXCR, one entry per CDR3 protein. The data contain 450,000 to 550,000 distinct CDR3 sequences, 5.3% of them singletons. This clonotype was picked up many times. Antigen: not known. The chain couples TRBV6-6 to TRBJ2-2; D is unclear. The origin of this receptor is a male donor with ankylosing spondylitis. Sequenced input: blood, either unsorted or a sorted T cell fraction (not recorded which). The CDR3 region has the DNA TGTGCCAGCAGTGGAACCCGGACCGGGGAGCTGTTTTTT. Translated: CASSGTRTGELFF.